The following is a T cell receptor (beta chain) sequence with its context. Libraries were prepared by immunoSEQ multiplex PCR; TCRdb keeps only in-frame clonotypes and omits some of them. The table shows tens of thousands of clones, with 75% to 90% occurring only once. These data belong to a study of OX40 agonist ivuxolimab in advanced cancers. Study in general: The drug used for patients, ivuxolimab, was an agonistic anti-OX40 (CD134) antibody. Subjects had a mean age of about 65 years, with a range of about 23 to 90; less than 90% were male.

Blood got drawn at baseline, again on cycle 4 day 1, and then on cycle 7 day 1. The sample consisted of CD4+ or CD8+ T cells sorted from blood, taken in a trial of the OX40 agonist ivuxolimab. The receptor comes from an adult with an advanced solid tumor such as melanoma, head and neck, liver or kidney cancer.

CDR3 region: CASSEVTTYNEQFF. The CDR3 DNA reads as TGTGCCAGCAGCGAGGTCACTACCTACAATGAGCAGTTCTTC. The chain recombines TRBV9 with TRBJ2-1; D is unclear. Germline-derived CDR1 and CDR2 are SGDLS and YYNGEE. The CDR3 spans 14 residues. V dropped 3 bases and J dropped 2 bases, with 9 bases sitting between them. The variable domain in full, completed from reference TRBV9 and TRBJ2-1, reads DSGVTQTPKHLITATGQRVTLRCSPRSGDLSVYWYQQSLDQGLQFLIQYYNGEERAKGNILERFSAQQFPDLHSELNLSSLELGDSALYFCASSEVTTYNEQFFGPGTRLTVL.